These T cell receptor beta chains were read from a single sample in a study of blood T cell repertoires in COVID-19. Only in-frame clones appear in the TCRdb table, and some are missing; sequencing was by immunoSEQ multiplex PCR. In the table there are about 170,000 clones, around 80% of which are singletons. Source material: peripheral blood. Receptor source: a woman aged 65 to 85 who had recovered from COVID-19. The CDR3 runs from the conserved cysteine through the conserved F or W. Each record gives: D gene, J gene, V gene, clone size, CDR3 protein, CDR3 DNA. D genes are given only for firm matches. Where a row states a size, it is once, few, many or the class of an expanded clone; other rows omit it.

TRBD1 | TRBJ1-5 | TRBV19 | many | CASTMTGTRGLAQHF | TGTGCCAGTACCATGACAGGGACCCGGGGTTTGGCCCAGCATTTT
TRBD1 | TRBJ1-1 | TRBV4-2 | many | CASSRDRAGTEAFF | TGTGCCAGCAGCCGCGACAGGGCAGGTACTGAAGCTTTCTTT
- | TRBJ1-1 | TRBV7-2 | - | CASSLSMNTEAFF | TGTGCCAGCAGCTTAAGCATGAACACTGAAGCTTTCTTT
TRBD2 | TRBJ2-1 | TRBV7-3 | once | CASSHGRTSAPNEQFF | TGTGCCAGCAGCCACGGACGGACTAGCGCCCCCAATGAGCAGTTCTTC
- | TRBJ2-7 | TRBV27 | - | CASSLRASYEQYF | TGTGCCAGCAGTTTGCGGGCCTCCTACGAGCAGTACTTC
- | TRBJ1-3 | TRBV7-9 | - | CASSYVAGNTIYF | TGTGCCAGCAGCTACGTCGCGGGAAACACCATATATTTT
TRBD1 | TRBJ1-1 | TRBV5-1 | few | CASSSTQGGTEAFF | TGCGCCAGCAGCTCTACACAGGGGGGGACTGAAGCTTTCTTT
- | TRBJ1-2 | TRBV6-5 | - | CASRPDSGGGGYTF | TGTGCCAGCAGACCGGACAGCGGTGGGGGTGGCTACACCTTC
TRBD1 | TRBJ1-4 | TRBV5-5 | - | CASTKTGDYRGTNEKLFF | TGTGCCAGCACCAAGACAGGGGATTATCGAGGTACTAATGAAAAACTGTTTTTT
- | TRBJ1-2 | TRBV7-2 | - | CASSLAGSGGYTF | TGTGCCAGCAGCTTAGCGGGTTCGGGGGGCTACACCTTC
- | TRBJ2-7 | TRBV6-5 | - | CATRGLRDYEQYF | TGTGCCACCAGGGGCCTTCGGGACTACGAGCAGTACTTC
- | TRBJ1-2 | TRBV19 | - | CASSIGPGPYGYTF | TGTGCCAGTAGTATAGGACCAGGGCCCTATGGCTACACCTTC
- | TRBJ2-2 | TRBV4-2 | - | CASSRALSMTSTGGELFF | TGTGCCAGCAGCCGCGCCCTCTCAATGACCTCAACGGGCGGGGAGCTGTTTTTT
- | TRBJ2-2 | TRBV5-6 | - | CASSLVGGTGELFF | TGTGCCAGCAGCTTGGTAGGCGGCACCGGGGAGCTGTTTTTT
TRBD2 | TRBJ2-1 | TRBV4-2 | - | CASSQSGLAAYNEQFF | TGTGCCAGCAGCCAGTCCGGACTAGCGGCCTACAATGAGCAGTTCTTC
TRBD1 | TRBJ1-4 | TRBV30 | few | CAGTGAHEKLFF | TGTGCCGGTACAGGGGCACATGAAAAACTGTTTTTT
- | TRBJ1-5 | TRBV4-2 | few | CASSQFVAPNQPQHF | TGTGCCAGCAGCCAATTCGTGGCCCCTAATCAGCCCCAGCATTTT
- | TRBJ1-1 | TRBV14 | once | CASSSRGGTEAFF | TGTGCCAGCAGCTCCCGGGGGGGCACTGAAGCTTTCTTT
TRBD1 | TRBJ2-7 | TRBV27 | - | CASSLWDRDYEQYF | TGTGCCAGCAGTTTATGGGACAGGGATTACGAGCAGTACTTC
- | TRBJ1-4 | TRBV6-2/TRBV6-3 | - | CASSYAGTREFF | TGTGCCAGCAGTTACGCCGGGACACGGGAGTTTTTT
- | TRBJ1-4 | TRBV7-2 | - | CASSLAGAPEKLFF | TGTGCCAGCAGCTTAGCAGGGGCCCCGGAAAAACTGTTTTTT
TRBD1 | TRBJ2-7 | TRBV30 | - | CAWTSGGTVYEQYF | TGTGCCTGGACTTCAGGGGGTACCGTCTACGAGCAGTACTTC
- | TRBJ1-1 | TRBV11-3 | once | CASSLGGGGNTEAFF | TGTGCCAGCAGCTTAGGGGGGGGCGGGAACACTGAAGCTTTCTTT
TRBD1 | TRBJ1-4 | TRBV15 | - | CATSPRDRVGEKLFF | TGTGCCACCAGCCCCCGGGACAGGGTCGGTGAAAAACTGTTTTTT
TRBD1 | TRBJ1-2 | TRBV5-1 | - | CASHPGQPANYGYTF | TGCGCCAGCCACCCGGGACAGCCCGCTAACTATGGCTACACCTTC
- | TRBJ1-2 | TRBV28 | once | CASSQRGSYGYTF | TGTGCCAGCAGCCAAAGGGGGTCCTATGGCTACACCTTC
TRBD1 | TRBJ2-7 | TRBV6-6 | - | CASSPPPDRALEQYF | TGTGCCAGCAGCCCTCCCCCGGACAGGGCTTTAGAGCAGTACTTC
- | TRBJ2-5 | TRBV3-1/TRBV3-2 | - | CASSPTGPGTQYF | TGTGCCAGCAGCCCTACAGGGCCCGGGACCCAGTACTTC
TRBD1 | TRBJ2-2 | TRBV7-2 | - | CASSFGQGNTGELFF | TGTGCCAGCAGCTTCGGACAGGGGAACACCGGGGAGCTGTTTTTT
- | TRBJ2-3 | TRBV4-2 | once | CASSQRTNTDTQYF | TGTGCCAGCAGCCAACGGACTAATACAGATACGCAGTATTTT
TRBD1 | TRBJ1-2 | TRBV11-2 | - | CASSLVGGQGTYGYTF | TGTGCCAGCAGCTTAGTAGGAGGACAGGGGACCTATGGCTACACCTTC
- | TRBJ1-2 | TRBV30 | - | CAWASGSHYYGYTF | TGTGCCTGGGCTTCCGGTTCCCACTACTATGGCTACACCTTC
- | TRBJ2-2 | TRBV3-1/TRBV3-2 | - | CASSQAGVTDTGELFF | TGTGCCAGCAGCCAAGCGGGGGTTACAGACACCGGGGAGCTGTTTTTT
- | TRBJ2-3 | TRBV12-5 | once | CASGGLLGTDTQYF | TGTGCTAGTGGTGGGCTTCTGGGCACAGATACGCAGTATTTT
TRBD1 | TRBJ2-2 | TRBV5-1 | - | CASSTRTGSGGELFF | TGCGCCAGCAGCACACGGACAGGGTCGGGCGGGGAGCTGTTTTTT
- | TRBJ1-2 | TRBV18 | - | CASSPPGQAGGYTF | TGTGCCAGCTCACCACCCGGGCAGGCGGGTGGCTACACCTTC
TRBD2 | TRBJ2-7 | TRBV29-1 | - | CSVQRERAKYF | TGCAGCGTCCAGCGGGAGAGGGCAAAGTACTTC
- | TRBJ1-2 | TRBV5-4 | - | CASSAGRGDYGYTF | TGTGCCAGCAGCGCCGGCCGAGGTGACTATGGCTACACCTTC
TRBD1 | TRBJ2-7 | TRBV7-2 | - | CASSPGGPRGQYF | TGTGCCAGCAGCCCAGGGGGCCCTCGGGGGCAGTACTTC
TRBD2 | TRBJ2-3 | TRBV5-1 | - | CASSLWSRGADTQYF | TGCGCCAGCAGCTTGTGGAGTCGGGGGGCAGATACGCAGTATTTT
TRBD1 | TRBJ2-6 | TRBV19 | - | CASSNTGVRGGANVLTF | TGTGCCAGTAGTAACACAGGGGTCCGAGGTGGGGCCAACGTCCTGACTTTC
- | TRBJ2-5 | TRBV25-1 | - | CASSEAPTQYF | TGTGCCAGCAGTGAAGCGCCCACCCAGTACTTC
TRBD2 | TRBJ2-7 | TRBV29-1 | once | CSAGDYYEQYF | TGCAGCGCCGGGGACTACTACGAGCAGTACTTC
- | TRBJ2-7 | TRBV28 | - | CASSSALSPGPGEQYF | TGTGCCAGCAGTTCCGCATTATCTCCGGGCCCAGGGGAGCAGTACTTC
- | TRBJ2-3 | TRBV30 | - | CAWSRGGARDTQYF | TGTGCCTGGAGTAGGGGGGGGGCCAGGGATACGCAGTATTTT
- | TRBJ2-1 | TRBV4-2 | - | CASSLSSTSGYNEQFF | TGTGCCAGCAGCCTAAGTTCCACAAGCGGTTACAATGAGCAGTTCTTC
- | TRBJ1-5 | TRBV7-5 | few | CVRSDRDKDQPQHF | TGTGTCAGAAGCGACCGGGACAAAGATCAGCCCCAGCATTTT
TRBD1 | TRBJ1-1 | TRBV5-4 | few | CASSQLGGGGGRNTEAFF | TGTGCCAGCAGCCAACTAGGGGGCGGTGGCGGCCGTAACACTGAAGCTTTCTTT
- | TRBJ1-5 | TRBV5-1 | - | CASSLGPAAGNQPQHF | TGCGCCAGCAGCTTGGGGCCGGCCGCGGGCAATCAGCCCCAGCATTTT
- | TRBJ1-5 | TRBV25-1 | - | CASLYGDSNQPQHF | TGTGCCAGCCTCTACGGGGATAGCAATCAGCCCCAGCATTTT
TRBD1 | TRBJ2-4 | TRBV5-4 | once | CASSPRDRGLAKNIQYF | TGTGCCAGCAGCCCGCGGGACAGGGGGTTAGCCAAAAACATTCAGTACTTC
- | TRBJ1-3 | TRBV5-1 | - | CASSLGGRPSPGNTIYF | TGCGCCAGCAGCTTGGGGGGGAGGCCATCCCCTGGAAACACCATATATTTT
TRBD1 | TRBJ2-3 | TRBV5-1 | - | CASRRPGQQGDTQYF | TGCGCCAGCAGACGACCGGGACAGCAGGGGGATACGCAGTATTTT
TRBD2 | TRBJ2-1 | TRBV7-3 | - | CASSASGTSVNEQFF | TGTGCCAGCAGCGCATCCGGGACTAGCGTCAATGAGCAGTTCTTC